Listed below are T cell receptor beta chains from one sample, sequenced in a study of a mutant IDH1 vaccine in newly diagnosed glioma. No antigen has been identified for these receptors. Here immunoSEQ multiplex PCR was the method, and the copy in TCRdb shows in-frame clones only, minus some. The data show about 25,000 clones, 77% seen once. Here the sequenced sample was PBMCs, taken from a glioma patient whose treatment included an IDH1 peptide vaccine. Receptor source: a man between 40 and 49 years old with glioma. Each CDR3 is given with its conserved first and last residue. Fields, in order: clone size, J gene, D gene, V gene, CDR3 DNA, CDR3 protein. D genes are given only for firm matches. Rows give clone size only sometimes, using once, few, many, or a class for an expanded clone.

size: .; J: TRBJ2-3; D: .; V: TRBV10-1; DNA: TGCGCCAGCAGGGCGGGACAAACCGAGACAGATACGCAGTATTTT; CDR3: CASRAGQTETDTQYF
size: .; J: TRBJ2-6; D: .; V: TRBV5-6; DNA: TGTGCCAGCAGCTTGGGACCTCAGATGGGTGGGGCCAACGTCCTGACTTTC; CDR3: CASSLGPQMGGANVLTF
size: .; J: TRBJ2-1; D: .; V: TRBV19; DNA: TGTGCCAGTAGTGATGGTGCCGGAGGGTTCTTC; CDR3: CASSDGAGGFF
size: once; J: TRBJ2-3; D: .; V: TRBV29-1; DNA: TGCAGCGTTGAGGGTTGGGCAGGGTCGAGCTATACGCAGTATTTT; CDR3: CSVEGWAGSSYTQYF
size: once; J: TRBJ2-3; D: .; V: TRBV29-1; DNA: TGCAGCGGGGAATACACAGATACGCAGTATTTT; CDR3: CSGEYTDTQYF
size: once; J: TRBJ2-3; D: .; V: TRBV6-6; DNA: TGTGCCAGCAGTTCCTTCCGGGTGGGGGTGCCAGATACGCAGTATTTT; CDR3: CASSSFRVGVPDTQYF
size: .; J: TRBJ2-7; D: .; V: TRBV6-5; DNA: TGTGCCAGCAGTTACTCAAAAAGGATGAGCTCCTACGAGCAGTACTTC; CDR3: CASSYSKRMSSYEQYF
size: .; J: TRBJ2-5; D: .; V: TRBV19; DNA: TGTGCCAGTAGCTTACAGGTTATGGGGGAGACCCAGTACTTC; CDR3: CASSLQVMGETQYF
size: .; J: TRBJ2-1; D: .; V: TRBV4-1; DNA: TGCGCCAGCAGCCACGACAGCAATGAGCAGTTCTTC; CDR3: CASSHDSNEQFF
size: few; J: TRBJ1-1; D: .; V: TRBV6-1; DNA: TGTGCCAGCAGTGCGGGACACCTGAACACTGAAGCTTTCTTT; CDR3: CASSAGHLNTEAFF
size: .; J: TRBJ2-1; D: .; V: TRBV2; DNA: TGTGCCAGCAGTGGAGTACGACCCAATGAGCAGTTCTTC; CDR3: CASSGVRPNEQFF
size: .; J: TRBJ2-3; D: .; V: TRBV27; DNA: TGTGCCAGCAGTTTATCGGGACTGACAGATACGCAGTATTTT; CDR3: CASSLSGLTDTQYF
size: .; J: TRBJ1-2; D: .; V: TRBV6-6; DNA: TGTGCCAGCAGGGTGGGGCAGGGGCTTTATGGCTACACCTTC; CDR3: CASRVGQGLYGYTF
size: .; J: TRBJ1-2; D: .; V: TRBV14; DNA: TGTGCCAGCGTGGGCCCGGTGAACTATGGCTACACCTTC; CDR3: CASVGPVNYGYTF
size: .; J: TRBJ2-1; D: TRBD1; V: TRBV18; DNA: TGTGCCAGCTCACCGGGACAGGGATACAATGAGCAGTTCTTC; CDR3: CASSPGQGYNEQFF
size: .; J: TRBJ2-2; D: .; V: TRBV4-1; DNA: TGCGCCAGCAGCCAAGAAGGGCGGATATTGGGAGGGGAGCTGTTTTTT; CDR3: CASSQEGRILGGELFF
size: .; J: TRBJ2-3; D: TRBD2; V: TRBV7-2; DNA: TGTGCCAGCAGCCGAAGAGCGGGAGGGGGCACAGATACGCAGTATTTT; CDR3: CASSRRAGGGTDTQYF
size: few; J: TRBJ2-5; D: TRBD2; V: TRBV5-1; DNA: TGCGCCAGCAGAACCAGGGCGGGGGAGGAGACCCAGTACTTC; CDR3: CASRTRAGEETQYF
size: .; J: TRBJ2-1; D: .; V: TRBV6-6; DNA: TGTGCCAGCAGTTACACAACAGGAGCCTACAATGAGCAGTTCTTC; CDR3: CASSYTTGAYNEQFF
size: .; J: TRBJ2-1; D: TRBD2; V: TRBV27; DNA: TGTGCCAGCAGTTTAGCGGCGGGAGCGATGAATGAGCAGTTCTTC; CDR3: CASSLAAGAMNEQFF
size: .; J: TRBJ2-3; D: TRBD2; V: TRBV18; DNA: TGTGCCAGCTCACCAGGACTAGCGGGAGAGGGAGATACGCAGTATTTT; CDR3: CASSPGLAGEGDTQYF
size: few; J: TRBJ2-5; D: TRBD2; V: TRBV14; DNA: TGTGCCAGCAGCCCCGGACTAGCGGGGACGACCCAGTACTTC; CDR3: CASSPGLAGTTQYF
size: few; J: TRBJ2-2; D: .; V: TRBV18; DNA: TGTGCCAGCTCACCTGCAGTGAACACCGGGGAGCTGTTTTTT; CDR3: CASSPAVNTGELFF
size: once; J: TRBJ1-3; D: .; V: TRBV6-5; DNA: TGTGCCAGCACTGCTGGGCCGCACGCTGGAAACACCATATATTTT; CDR3: CASTAGPHAGNTIYF